These 2 T cell receptor beta chains originate from one sample sequenced in a study of sequential checkpoint blockade in melanoma. Described treatment: randomized to nivolumab then ipilimumab (arm A) or the reverse (arm B). Assay used: immunoSEQ multiplex PCR; TCRdb lists only in-frame clones, some missing. The sample contains some 8,100 clones, about 28% of which appear only once. The sample consisted of tumor tissue (inferred from file names), taken from a patient given nivolumab and ipilimumab in sequence. The receptors here all came from a human donor with melanoma.

This clone was recorded many times. The chain couples TRBV11-3 to TRBJ1-2, with D tentatively TRBD1 (5 bases). Deletions cut 2 bases from V and 6 bases from J, with 13 bases between. The CDR3 consists of 14 residues. CDR1 SGHNT and CDR2 YENEEA come from the germline V gene. CDR3 residues: CASSLRRDSDGYTF. The DNA for the CDR3 is TGTGCCAGCAGCTTAAGGAGGGACTCCGATGGCTACACCTTC.

This clone has more than one count but fewer than ten. V usage is TRBV18 and J usage is TRBJ1-1; no clear D. The germline V gene encodes CDR1 KGHSH and CDR2 LQKENI. V lost 1 base and J lost 3, with 9 bases in between. This CDR3 is built from 14 residues. CDR3 region: CASSPLGRDTEAFF. CDR3 DNA sequence: TGTGCCAGCTCACCACTGGGGAGGGACACTGAAGCTTTCTTT.